This T cell receptor beta chain was recovered during a study of vaccination and CD4 T cells after COVID-19. Study context: SARS-CoV-2, HCoV-NL63, HCoV-OC43 and HCoV-229E supplied the overlapping spike peptides used to stimulate cells. Cultures designated as controls were supplied with a CEFX pool, an HIV-1 Nef pool, or no peptide.

Details on this clonotype: Its specificity is unknown.

CDR1 is DFQATT, CDR2 SNEGSKA, per germline (reference sequence). The CDR3 is 17 amino acids. Trimming removed 2 bases at V and 2 bases at J, with 20 bases between. With the Oncomine TCR Beta short-read assay, DNA from cultured CD4+ T cells was sequenced. TCRdb redid the calling of the PCR reads with MiXCR, one entry per CDR3 protein. The table records about 8,900 distinct CDR3 sequences, around 64% of them present only once. Treatment: roughly ten-day PBMC culture with coronavirus spike peptide pools or control peptides (ViraFEST assay). ViraFEST enlarged antigen-specific T cell populations with peptide pools and afterwards sequenced TCRs. Wells contained two million PBMCs each, and these were cultured with around 9.6 IU/ml IL-2 and roughly 9.8 ug/ml peptide pools.

Source material: CD4+ T cells from blood, cultured in vitro. V usage is TRBV20-1 and J usage is TRBJ2-3, with TRBD2 as a possible D gene (7 bases). The TCR originated in a human donor who had recovered from COVID-19. The chain's CDR3 is CSARLQGYGGNTDTQYF. Written as DNA, the CDR3 is TGCAGTGCTAGACTACAGGGATACGGGGGGAACACAGATACGCAGTATTTT.